This T cell receptor (beta chain) was recovered during a study of CD8 T cells in Susac syndrome. Study information: At blood draw, Susac syndrome patients were therapy-naive, on corticosteroids, or on intravenous immunoglobulin alone.

The RNA input was roughly 0.45 to 1 ug, and it was reverse transcribed with random hexamers. The authors amplified TCR beta CDR3 across 54 Vbeta and 13 Jbeta using immunoSEQ multiplex PCR. TCRdb itself ran the immunoSEQ multiplex PCR reads through MiXCR, one entry per CDR3 protein. The sample has approximately 57,000 distinct CDR3 sequences; 85% to 95% are singletons. Germline-derived CDR1 and CDR2 are KGHSH and LQKENI. V gave up 3 bases and J gave up 3 bases, with 20 bases separating them. CDR3 length: 17 residues. Recently defined diagnostic criteria classed the Susac syndrome patients as definite or probable.

The chain couples TRBV18 to TRBJ1-1; D unresolved. Sequences were obtained from CD8+ T cells from PBMCs. The receptor comes from a human donor with Susac syndrome. The CDR3 coding sequence is TGTGCCAGCTCACCCACTGAACCAATCCCTGGGGACACTGAAGCTTTCTTT. This codes for CASSPTEPIPGDTEAFF.